This TCR beta chain is from a study of graft-versus-host responses after intestinal transplantation. Study details: Every one of the recipients received anti-thymocyte globulin induction and afterwards took tacrolimus and steroids for three to four years. Notes on the study in general: Subjects displaying graft-donor T cell macrochimerism possessed elevated graft-versus-host to host-versus-graft clonal ratios inside allografts.

Profiling relied on immunoSEQ multiplex PCR, and the TCRdb table lists in-frame clones only, not all of them. The table shows about 89,000 clones, with approximately 92% occurring only once. With 0 bases removed from V and 3 bases from J, the gap between germline ends came to 6 bases. The germline gives CDR1 SGHKS, CDR2 YYEKEE (reference sequence). This CDR3 comprises 13 residues. In the case of this clone: Its antigen is unidentified.

The sample here was unstimulated CD4+ T cells sorted from spleen or lymph node cells, taken before intestinal transplant. This clonotype originated in a human donor who received an intestinal transplant. The V call is TRBV5-5, the J call TRBJ1-1; D unclear. The CDR3 is CASSLGGDTEAFF. DNA of the CDR3: TGTGCCAGCAGCTTGGGCGGGGACACTGAAGCTTTCTTT.